The 11 T cell receptor beta chains below were found in one sample sequenced in a study of shared clonotypes between healthy human individuals. TCRdb's table, derived via immunoSEQ multiplex PCR, lists solely in-frame clones and lacks some. Altogether some 630,000 clones are present, 72% being singletons, with the ten largest covering under 2%. Input material: memory CD4+ T cells sorted from blood. Subset defined: CD45RA-negative fraction. The receptors come from a woman younger than 45 in good health.

CDR3 sequence: CASSPSGTHQEAQYF. In nucleotides, the CDR3 is TGTGCCAGCAGCCCCTCCGGGACGCATCAGGAGGCCCAGTACTTC. The chain employs TRBV7-3 and TRBJ2-5; tentatively, D is TRBD1 or TRBD2 (5 bases each). Trimming pared 5 bases from V and 9 bases from J, leaving 22 bases between. The germline CDR1 and CDR2 sequences are SGHTA and FQGTGA. This CDR3 region has 15 residues.

As to this clone: This specimen includes other DNA sequences encoding the same CDR3. The chain combines TRBV6-4 with TRBJ2-3; 10 nucleotides line up with TRBD2. This CDR3 contains 15 residues. Per germline, CDR1 MRHNA and CDR2 SNTAGT. J lost 4 bases, V lost 6 bases, and 7 bases had no gene match. CDR3 protein: CASSLLAGAADTQYF. As DNA, the CDR3 is TGTGCCAGCAGCCTTCTAGCGGGAGCCGCAGATACGCAGTATTTT.

This clone showed up many times. V is TRBV11-2 and J is TRBJ2-1; 8 bases match TRBD2. This CDR3 is built from 15 residues. V shed 5 bases, J shed 9 bases, and the junction held 12 bases outside the gene matches. Germline V gene lookup returns CDR1 SGHAT and CDR2 FQNNGV. As DNA, the CDR3 is TGTGCCAGCAGCCCAGGGGCACTAGCGGTTGGTGAGCAGTTCTTC. As protein: CASSPGALAVGEQFF. Full variable domain (remainder filled in from reference TRBV11-2 and TRBJ2-1): EAGVAQSPRYKIIEKRQSVAFWCNPISGHATLYWYQQILGQGPKLLIQFQNNGVVDDSQLPKDRFSAERLKGVDSTLKIQPAKLEDSAVYLCASSPGALAVGEQFFGPGTRLTVL.

The CDR3: CSAGHSEAFF. The DNA for the CDR3 is TGCAGTGCTGGGCACAGTGAAGCTTTCTTT. The rearrangement uses TRBV20-1 and TRBJ1-1; D is uncertain. Trimming shortened V by 5 bases and J by 7 bases, and 8 bases separated the two germline ends. Germline V gene data show CDR1 as DFQATT and CDR2 as SNEGSKA (reference sequence). The CDR3 spans 10 residues.

The chain joins TRBV10-2 to TRBJ2-7; D is perhaps TRBD2 (6 bases). Germline V lookup: CDR1 WSHSY, CDR2 SAAADI. This CDR3 spans 14 amino acids. V lost 7 bases, J lost 2 bases, and 15 bases lay in between. Written as DNA, the CDR3 is TGCGCCAGCACCCGGCTAGCGCTTGCCTACGAGCAGTACTTC. This gives the protein CASTRLALAYEQYF.

The chain employs TRBV19 and TRBJ1-5, with D possibly TRBD1 on 5 matching bases. Deletions cut 10 bases from V and 6 bases from J, with 16 bases between. This CDR3 region has 13 residues. The germline gives CDR1 LNHDA, CDR2 SQIVND (reference sequence). The CDR3 sequence is CATDGGTAQPQHF. CDR3 bases: TGTGCCACCGACGGGGGGACGGCTCAGCCCCAGCATTTT. The variable domain in full, completed from reference TRBV19 and TRBJ1-5, reads DGGITQSPKYLFRKEGQNVTLSCEQNLNHDAMYWYRQDPGQGLRLIYYSQIVNDFQKGDIAEGYSVSREKKESFPLTVTSAQKNPTAFYLCATDGGTAQPQHFGDGTRLSIL.

The J gene is TRBJ2-1, the V gene TRBV28; D call uncertain. V was pared by 3 bases and J by 8 bases, with 5 bases between. Germline CDR1 is MDHEN and CDR2 is SYDVKM. The CDR3 is 11 residues long. The CDR3 region has the DNA TGTGCCAGCAGTTTGCTCCATGAGCAGTTCTTC. Translated, it gives CASSLLHEQFF.

This clone appeared a single time. This chain joins TRBV2 and TRBJ2-5; D possibly matches TRBD1 or TRBD2 (5 bases each). CDR1 and CDR2 from the germline V gene are SNHLY and FYNNEI. The CDR3 has 17 amino acids. V was cut by 6 bases and J by 3 bases, with 23 bases left in between. CDR3 sequence reads: CASRKREGQSIEETQYF. The CDR3 region has the DNA TGTGCCAGCAGAAAGCGCGAGGGGCAGAGTATAGAAGAGACCCAGTACTTC. Complete variable domain (other parts from reference TRBV2 and TRBJ2-5): EPEVTQTPSHQVTQMGQEVILRCVPISNHLYFYWYRQILGQKVEFLVSFYNNEISEKSEIFDDQFSVERPDGSNFTLKIRSTKLEDSAMYFCASRKREGQSIEETQYFGPGTRLLVL.

This clone appeared once. The gene calls are TRBV2 and TRBJ2-4, with D possibly matching TRBD1 (6 bases). CDR3 length: 16 residues. Trimming removed 2 bases at V and 4 bases at J, with 15 bases between. Germline CDR1 is SNHLY and CDR2 is FYNNEI. CDR3 DNA: TGTGCCAGCAGTGAATTTGCAGGGGCTAGGAAAAACATTCAGTACTTC. It encodes CASSEFAGARKNIQYF.

The gene calls are TRBV30 and TRBJ1-4; D not resolved. V was cut by 0 bases and J by 5 bases, with 7 bases left in between. CDR1 GTSNPN and CDR2 SVGIG come from the germline V gene (reference sequence). The CDR3 runs 13 residues. The CDR3 nucleotides read TGTGCCTGGAGTGTAGTCAGGAATGAAAAACTGTTTTTT. Amino acids: CAWSVVRNEKLFF.

The J gene is TRBJ2-6, the V gene TRBV25-1; D gene unclear. The germline V and J ends were trimmed by 4 bases and 0 bases, with 13 bases remaining between them. The CDR3 sequence is 17 residues long. The germline V gene encodes CDR1 MGHDK and CDR2 SYGVNS. CDR3 sequence reads: CASSGAQLVSGANVLTF. The CDR3 DNA sequence: TGTGCCAGCAGTGGGGCGCAGCTCGTCTCTGGGGCCAACGTCCTGACTTTC.